This T cell receptor beta chain was retrieved from a study of siplizumab effects on memory and regulatory T cells (dated by TCRdb to between 2018 and 2021). General notes on the study: The effect of the anti-CD2 antibody siplizumab on alloreactive T-cell subsets was examined in allogeneic mixed lymphocyte reactions constructed from human PBMCs.

In addition, sequencing in three donor pairs included unstimulated CD8+ effector memory subsets alongside CD4+ naive, CD8+ naive, CD8+ TEMRA and CD4+ memory subsets. Sorted unstimulated T cells, along with proliferating T cells recovered from mixed lymphocyte reactions, underwent TCRbeta CDR3 sequencing. Fresh whole blood from nine to ten HLA-typed healthy donors was used as the source from which PBMCs were isolated. Results and caveats for the whole study, not just this receptor: About 80-96% of proliferating CD4+ or CD8+ clones could not be given a naive or memory phenotype. The suppressive function of proliferating Tregs from siplizumab cultures was not functionally confirmed. Greater diversity appeared to be present in unstimulated naive T cells than in memory T cells, and a substantial contribution to the alloresponse seemed to be made by naive cells. Among mappable alloreactive CD4+ clones, an average Treg-derived fraction of roughly 69% was observed with siplizumab, compared with 25% to 30% in control reactions. Siplizumab significantly reduced the cumulative frequency of alloreactive sequences traceable to unstimulated CD4+ memory T cells. Sequences below about 10^-5 frequency were poorly captured, so only a minor fraction of alloreactive clones could be mapped to unstimulated subsets.

With regard to this clone: Its antigen remains unidentified. Per-base qualities were not stored, and no clone one base away is much larger.

Library generation was performed with the immunoSEQ multiplex PCR assay. Roughly 9.8 x 10^4 TCR templates per sample were assayed on the deep sequencing platform. Genomic DNA extracted from sorted T cells was used for TCRbeta CDR3 sequencing. In the original analysis: The R programming language was used for the clonal analysis of the TCRbeta CDR3 data. Comparing unstimulated samples against CFSE-low samples taken after the reaction was how alloreactive CD4+ and CD8+ clones were defined. Alloreactive CD4+ clones were assigned to regulatory or non-regulatory origin by matching sequences to sorted unstimulated Treg and non-Treg repertoires. Drawn from immuneACCESS, this table holds only the in-frame rearrangements with V and J called that TCRdb kept. Clones are partly lost; checked studies trace under half to an unresolved V gene and leave the rest unexplained. Clonal size and the V and J genes are those of that table, whereas D and trimming came from the DNA. The sample table records tens of thousands of clones; about 90% of these occur just once. The top ten hold under 0.35% of the sample.

This receptor was taken from a human donor in good health. Sequencing was performed on naive CD8+ T cells sorted from blood. Interpreted using the paper, the cell subset or site label stands for: unstimulated naive T cells.

The bases read TGCGCCAGCAGCCAAAGCCCCTCCTACTACGAGCAGTACTTC. It specifies CASSQSPSYYEQYF. The rearranged segments are TRBV4-1 and TRBJ2-7; no D gene call is confident. From its cysteine to its phenylalanine, the CDR3 spans 14 amino acids. The CDR3 DNA has 42 bases and is translated from base 1. The junction shows trimming of 2 bases on V and 3 bases on J, plus 11 bases between the germline ends. CDR1 and CDR2 were assigned from the germline V gene as MGHRA and YSYEKL.